This T cell receptor (beta chain) was documented in a study of blood T cell repertoires in COVID-19. This table comes from immunoSEQ multiplex PCR, and its TCRdb copy is limited to in-frame clones, with some not included. This table has roughly 140,000 clones, about four fifths appearing once. The CDR3 covers 10 residues. Trimming stripped 6 bases from V and 14 bases from J, with 10 bases between. The germline CDR1 and CDR2 sequences are MNHEY and SVGAGI. This TCR was sampled from a man aged 55 to 70 with acute or convalescent COVID-19. The rearrangement links TRBV6-5 to TRBJ1-4; possible D gene TRBD1, 5 bases. Source material: peripheral blood. DNA of the CDR3: TGTGCCAGCAGCCAGGGTCTTCTGTTTTTT. Its protein product is CASSQGLLFF.